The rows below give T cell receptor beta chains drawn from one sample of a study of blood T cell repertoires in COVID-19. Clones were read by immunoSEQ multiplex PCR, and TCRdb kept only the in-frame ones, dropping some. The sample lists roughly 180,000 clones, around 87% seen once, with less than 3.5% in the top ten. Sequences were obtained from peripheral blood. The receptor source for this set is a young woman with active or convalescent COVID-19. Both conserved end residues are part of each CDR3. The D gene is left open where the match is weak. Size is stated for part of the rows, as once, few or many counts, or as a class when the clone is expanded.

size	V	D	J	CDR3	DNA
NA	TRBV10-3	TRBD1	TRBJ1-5	CAISEVGGSDQPQHF	TGTGCCATCAGTGAGGTAGGGGGCTCAGATCAGCCCCAGCATTTT
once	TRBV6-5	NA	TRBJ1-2	CASSYSPNLYGYTF	TGTGCCAGCAGTTACTCTCCTAACCTCTATGGCTACACCTTC
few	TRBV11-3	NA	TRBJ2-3	CASSLLPGVDTQYF	TGTGCCAGCAGCCTATTACCGGGGGTAGATACGCAGTATTTT
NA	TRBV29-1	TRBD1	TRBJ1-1	CSAVLQGAEAFF	TGCAGCGCCGTACTACAGGGGGCTGAAGCTTTCTTT
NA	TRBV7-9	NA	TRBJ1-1	CASSSSGGTEAFF	TGTGCCAGCAGCTCGAGCGGAGGCACTGAAGCTTTCTTT
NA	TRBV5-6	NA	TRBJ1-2	CASSLGRQGLLGYTF	TGTGCCAGCAGCTTAGGGCGTCAGGGTCTACTTGGCTACACCTTC
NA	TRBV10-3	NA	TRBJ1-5	CAIPYRADGNQPQHF	TGTGCCATCCCTTACAGGGCCGATGGCAATCAGCCCCAGCATTTT
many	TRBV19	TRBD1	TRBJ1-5	CASKEGTGRNQPQHF	TGTGCCAGTAAGGAGGGGACAGGGAGGAATCAGCCCCAGCATTTT
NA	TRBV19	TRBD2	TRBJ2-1	CASAPTSGGRYEQFF	TGTGCCAGTGCTCCAACTAGTGGCGGGAGATATGAGCAGTTCTTC
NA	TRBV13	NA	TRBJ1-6	CASSLGSGSSYNSPLHF	TGTGCCAGCAGCTTAGGGTCGGGGAGCTCCTATAATTCACCCCTCCACTTT
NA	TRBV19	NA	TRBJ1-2	CASSIGTINYGYTF	TGTGCCAGTAGTATAGGGACAATCAACTATGGCTACACCTTC
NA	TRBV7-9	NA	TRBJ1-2	CASSREWRDGYTF	TGTGCCAGCAGCCGCGAGTGGAGAGATGGCTACACCTTC
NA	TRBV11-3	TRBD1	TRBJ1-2	CASSFAGTGPYGYTF	TGTGCCAGCAGCTTCGCCGGGACAGGGCCCTATGGCTACACCTTC
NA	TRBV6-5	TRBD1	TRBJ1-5	CASSQGVANQPQHF	TGTGCCAGCAGTCAGGGGGTGGCGAATCAGCCCCAGCATTTT
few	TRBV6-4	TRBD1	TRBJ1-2	CASSDSRGTGKTYGYTF	TGTGCCAGCAGTGACTCGAGAGGGACAGGGAAGACCTATGGCTACACCTTC
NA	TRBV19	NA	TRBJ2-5	CASSIVYRALETQYF	TGTGCCAGTAGTATCGTCTACAGGGCGTTAGAGACCCAGTACTTC
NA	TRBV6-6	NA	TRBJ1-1	CASSPRGRGNTEAFF	TGTGCCAGCAGTCCGAGGGGGAGGGGGAACACTGAAGCTTTCTTT
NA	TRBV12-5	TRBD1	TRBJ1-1	CASGLVHKQGAILNTEAFF	TGTGCTAGTGGTTTGGTACATAAACAGGGGGCAATCTTGAACACTGAAGCTTTCTTT
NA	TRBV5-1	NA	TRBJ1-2	CASSLGIVVAEHYGYTF	TGCGCCAGCAGCTTGGGAATAGTGGTCGCCGAACACTATGGCTACACCTTC
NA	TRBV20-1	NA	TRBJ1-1	CSATRSTEAFF	TGCAGTGCTACGCGGTCCACTGAAGCTTTCTTT
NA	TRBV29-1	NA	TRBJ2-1	CSVVVLASFDEQFF	TGCAGCGTTGTCGTGTTAGCGAGTTTCGATGAGCAGTTCTTC
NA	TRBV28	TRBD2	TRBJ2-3	CASSFTSLAGGTDTQYF	TGTGCCAGCAGTTTTACATCACTAGCGGGGGGCACAGATACGCAGTATTTT
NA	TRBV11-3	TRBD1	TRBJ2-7	CASSSGTDYEQYF	TGTGCCAGCAGCTCCGGGACAGACTACGAGCAGTACTTC
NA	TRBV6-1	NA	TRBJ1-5	CASSESGAVNQPQHF	TGTGCCAGCAGTGAAAGTGGGGCAGTCAATCAGCCCCAGCATTTT
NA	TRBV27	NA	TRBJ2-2	CASSLGQNTGELFF	TGTGCCAGCAGTTTAGGACAGAACACCGGGGAGCTGTTTTTT
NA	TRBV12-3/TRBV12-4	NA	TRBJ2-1	CASNRDGRRQFF	TGTGCCAGCAACAGAGACGGAAGGCGGCAGTTCTTC
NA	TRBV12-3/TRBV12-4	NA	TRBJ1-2	CASSLWPGEGYTF	TGTGCCAGCAGTTTATGGCCAGGGGAAGGCTACACCTTC
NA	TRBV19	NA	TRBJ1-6	CASSIDSQIAPLHF	TGTGCCAGTAGTATAGATTCACAGATCGCACCCCTCCACTTT
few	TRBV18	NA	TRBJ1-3	CASSTVTLSGNTIYF	TGTGCCAGCTCGACAGTCACCCTCTCTGGAAACACCATATATTTT
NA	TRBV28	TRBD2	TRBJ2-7	CASSLFASGTFTYEQYF	TGTGCCAGCAGTTTGTTTGCTAGCGGGACTTTTACCTACGAGCAGTACTTC
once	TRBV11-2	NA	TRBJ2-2	CASSLGARGGELFF	TGTGCCAGCAGCTTAGGGGCTAGAGGGGGGGAGCTGTTTTTT
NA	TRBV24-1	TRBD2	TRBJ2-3	CATRDSGRAADTQYF	TGTGCCACCAGGGATAGCGGGAGGGCAGCAGATACGCAGTATTTT
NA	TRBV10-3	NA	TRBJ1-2	CAISARPDYGYTF	TGTGCCATCAGTGCACGCCCAGACTATGGCTACACCTTC
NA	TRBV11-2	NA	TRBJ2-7	CASSLAPQGYEQYF	TGTGCCAGCAGCTTAGCCCCACAGGGCTACGAGCAGTACTTC
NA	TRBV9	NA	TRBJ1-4	CASSAGWLAEKLFF	TGTGCCAGCAGCGCGGGATGGTTGGCTGAAAAACTGTTTTTT
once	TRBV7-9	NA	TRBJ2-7	CASSPDLGVSYEQYF	TGTGCCAGCAGCCCGGATTTGGGAGTCAGTTACGAGCAGTACTTC
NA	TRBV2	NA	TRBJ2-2	CASKLVGDTGELFF	TGTGCCAGCAAACTAGTAGGCGACACCGGGGAGCTGTTTTTT
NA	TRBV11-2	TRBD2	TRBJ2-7	CASSLGAGGHEQYF	TGTGCCAGCAGCTTAGGGGCGGGGGGCCACGAGCAGTACTTC
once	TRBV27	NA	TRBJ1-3	CASSLRLGSGNTIYF	TGTGCCAGCAGTTTGCGGTTGGGCTCTGGAAACACCATATATTTT